Sequencing of this TCR beta chain was carried out in a study of CD8+ T cells in alopecia areata. Study-level information: Those treated were given oral tofacitinib at 5 to 10 mg twice daily. For 6 to 18 months, tofacitinib was taken, and 6 months off drug followed.

Broader study findings: Across lesional scalp, and particularly alopecia totalis/universalis, clonality surpassed that of normal scalp. Persistence during tofacitinib was seen for many expanded lesional clones in scalp and blood.

The authors extracted RNA and reverse transcribed it into cDNA as the sequencing template. Sequenced by immunoSEQ multiplex PCR; TCRdb stores in-frame clones only, minus some. The table records fewer than 110,000 clones, under 90% of them present only once. CDR1 is SGHVS and CDR2 is FQNEAQ in the germline V gene. This CDR3 has 13 residues. V shed 5 bases and J shed 4 bases, with 8 bases lying between them. This clone was seen only once. Its antigen is currently unknown. Treatment given: oral pan-JAK inhibitor, 5-10 mg twice daily. Sample: CD8+ T cells sorted from blood, taken around week 31, from a patient treated with tofacitinib. This sequence joins TRBV7-8 and TRBJ2-2; D not certain. This TCR was recovered from a human donor with alopecia areata. The CDR3 bases are TGTGCCAGCAGCCCCTCCGGCACCGGGGAGCTGTTTTTT. It is translated as CASSPSGTGELFF.